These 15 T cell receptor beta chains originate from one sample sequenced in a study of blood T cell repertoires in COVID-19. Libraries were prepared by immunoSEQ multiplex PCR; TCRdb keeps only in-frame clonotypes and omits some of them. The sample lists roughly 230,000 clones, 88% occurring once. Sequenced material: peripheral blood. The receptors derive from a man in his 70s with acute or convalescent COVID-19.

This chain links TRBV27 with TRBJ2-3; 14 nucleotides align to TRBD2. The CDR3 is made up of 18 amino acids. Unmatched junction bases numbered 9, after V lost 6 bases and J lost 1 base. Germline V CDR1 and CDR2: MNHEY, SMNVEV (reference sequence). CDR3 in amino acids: CASRGLAGVLGRTDTQYF. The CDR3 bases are TGTGCCAGCAGGGGACTAGCGGGAGTTTTAGGTCGCACAGATACGCAGTATTTT.

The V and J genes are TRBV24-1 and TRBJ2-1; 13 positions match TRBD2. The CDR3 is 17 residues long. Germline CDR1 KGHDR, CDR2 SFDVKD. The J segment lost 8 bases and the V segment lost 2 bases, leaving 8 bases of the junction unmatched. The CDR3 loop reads CATSDSGTSGIYYEQFF. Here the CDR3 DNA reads TGTGCCACCAGTGATTCAGGGACTAGCGGGATTTATTATGAGCAGTTCTTC.

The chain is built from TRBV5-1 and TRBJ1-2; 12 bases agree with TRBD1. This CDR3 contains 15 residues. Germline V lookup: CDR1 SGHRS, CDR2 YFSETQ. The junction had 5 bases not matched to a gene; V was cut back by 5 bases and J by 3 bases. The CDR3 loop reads CASRAGTGGYYGYTF. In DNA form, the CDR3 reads TGCGCCAGCAGGGCCGGGACAGGGGGCTACTATGGCTACACCTTC.

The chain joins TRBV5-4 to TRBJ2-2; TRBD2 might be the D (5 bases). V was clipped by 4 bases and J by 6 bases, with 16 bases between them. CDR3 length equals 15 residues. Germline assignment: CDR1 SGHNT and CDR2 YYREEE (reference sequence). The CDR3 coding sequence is TGTGCCAGCAGCCTTGGTGGAGGCATCCCCGGGGAGCTGTTTTTT. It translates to CASSLGGGIPGELFF.

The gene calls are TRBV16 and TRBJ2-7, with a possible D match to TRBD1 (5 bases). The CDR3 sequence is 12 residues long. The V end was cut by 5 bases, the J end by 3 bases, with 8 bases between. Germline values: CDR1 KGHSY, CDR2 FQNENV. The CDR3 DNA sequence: TGTGCCAGCAGCGAAACAGGCTACGAGCAGTACTTC. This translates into CASSETGYEQYF.

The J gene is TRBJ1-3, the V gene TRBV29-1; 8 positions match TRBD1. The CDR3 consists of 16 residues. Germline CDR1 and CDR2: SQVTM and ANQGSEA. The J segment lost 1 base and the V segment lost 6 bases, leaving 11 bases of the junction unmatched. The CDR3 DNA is TGCAGCGTACGGGGGTCAGGGGGCTGGTCTGGAAACACCATATATTTT. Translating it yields CSVRGSGGWSGNTIYF.

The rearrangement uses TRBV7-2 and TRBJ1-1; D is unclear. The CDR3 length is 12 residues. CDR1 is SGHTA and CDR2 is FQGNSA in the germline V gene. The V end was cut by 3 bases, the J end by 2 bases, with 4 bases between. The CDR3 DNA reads TGTGCCAGCAGCTTCGGTAACACTGAAGCTTTCTTT. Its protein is CASSFGNTEAFF.

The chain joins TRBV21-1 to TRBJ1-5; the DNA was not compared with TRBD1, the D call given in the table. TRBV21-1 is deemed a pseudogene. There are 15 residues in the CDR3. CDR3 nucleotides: TGTGCCAGCAGCAAAACAGGGAATAGCAATCAGCCCCAGCATTTT. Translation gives CASSKTGNSNQPQHF.

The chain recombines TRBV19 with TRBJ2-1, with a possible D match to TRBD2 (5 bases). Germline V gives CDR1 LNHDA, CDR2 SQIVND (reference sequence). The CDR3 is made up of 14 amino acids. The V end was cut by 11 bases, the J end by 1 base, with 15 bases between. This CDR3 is CASQARASYNEQFF. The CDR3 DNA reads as TGTGCCTCCCAGGCGAGGGCATCCTACAATGAGCAGTTCTTC. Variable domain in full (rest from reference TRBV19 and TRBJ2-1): DGGITQSPKYLFRKEGQNVTLSCEQNLNHDAMYWYRQDPGQGLRLIYYSQIVNDFQKGDIAEGYSVSREKKESFPLTVTSAQKNPTAFYLCASQARASYNEQFFGPGTRLTVL.

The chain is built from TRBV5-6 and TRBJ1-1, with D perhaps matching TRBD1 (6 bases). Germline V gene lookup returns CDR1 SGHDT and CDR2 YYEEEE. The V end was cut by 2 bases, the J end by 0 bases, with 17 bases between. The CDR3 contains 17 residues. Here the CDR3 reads CASSFYGRGGLNTEAFF. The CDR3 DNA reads TGTGCCAGCAGCTTCTACGGGAGGGGGGGCCTGAACACTGAAGCTTTCTTT.

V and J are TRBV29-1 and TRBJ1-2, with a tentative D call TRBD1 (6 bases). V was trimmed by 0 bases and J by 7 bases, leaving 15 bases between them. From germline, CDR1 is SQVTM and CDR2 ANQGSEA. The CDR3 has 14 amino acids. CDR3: CSVEDASQGGGYTF. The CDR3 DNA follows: TGCAGCGTTGAAGATGCTTCACAGGGCGGTGGCTACACCTTC.

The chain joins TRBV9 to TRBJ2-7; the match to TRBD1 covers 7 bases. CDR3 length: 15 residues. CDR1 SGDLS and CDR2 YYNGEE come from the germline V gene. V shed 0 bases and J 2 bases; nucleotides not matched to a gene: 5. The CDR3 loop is CASSVGQGVPYEQYF. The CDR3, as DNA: TGTGCCAGCAGCGTAGGACAGGGCGTCCCCTACGAGCAGTACTTC.

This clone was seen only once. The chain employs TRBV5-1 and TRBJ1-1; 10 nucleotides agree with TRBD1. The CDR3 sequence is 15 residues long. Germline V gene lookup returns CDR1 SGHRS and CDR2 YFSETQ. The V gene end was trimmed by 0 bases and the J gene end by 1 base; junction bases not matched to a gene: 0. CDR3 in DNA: TGCGCCAGCAGCTTGGGGACAGGGGGGAACACTGAAGCTTTCTTT. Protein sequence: CASSLGTGGNTEAFF. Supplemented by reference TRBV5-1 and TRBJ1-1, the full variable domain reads KAGVTQTPRYLIKTRGQQVTLSCSPISGHRSVSWYQQTPGQGLQFLFEYFSETQRNKGNFPGRFSGRQFSNSRSEMNVSTLELGDSALYLCASSLGTGGNTEAFFGQGTRLTVV.

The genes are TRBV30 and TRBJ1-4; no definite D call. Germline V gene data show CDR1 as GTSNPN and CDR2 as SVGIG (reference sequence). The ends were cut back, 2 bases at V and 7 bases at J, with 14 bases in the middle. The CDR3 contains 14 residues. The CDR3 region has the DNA TGTGCCTGGAGTTCGGGGATGAGAAGTGAAAAACTGTTTTTT. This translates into CAWSSGMRSEKLFF.

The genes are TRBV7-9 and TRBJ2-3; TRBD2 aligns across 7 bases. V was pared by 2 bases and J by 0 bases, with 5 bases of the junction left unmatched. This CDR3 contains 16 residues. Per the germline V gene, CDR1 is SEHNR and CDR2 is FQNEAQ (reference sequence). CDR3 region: CASSLSRGGSTDTQYF. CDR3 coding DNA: TGTGCCAGCAGCTTATCCCGCGGGGGAAGCACAGATACGCAGTATTTT. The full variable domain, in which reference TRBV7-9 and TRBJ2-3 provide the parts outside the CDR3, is DTGVSQNPRHKITKRGQNVTFRCDPISEHNRLYWYRQTLGQGPEFLTYFQNEAQLEKSRLLSDRFSAERPKGSFSTLEIQRTEQGDSAMYLCASSLSRGGSTDTQYFGPGTRLTVL.